This TCR beta chain was identified in a study of identical twins. Findings and caveats of the study: Out-of-frame alpha sequences shared between twins exhibited an excess of low generation probability. Twin sharing of out-of-frame TCR alpha was underestimated by models in monozygotic pairs.

TCRdb recomputed calls from the 5' RACE reads with MiXCR, one row per CDR3 protein. The data contain roughly 350,000 distinct CDR3 sequences, 7% to 9.5% of them singletons. A word on this clonotype: Its antigen is still unknown.

The CDR3 sequence is 15 residues long. Germline V CDR1 and CDR2: SGHVS, FNYEAQ. Trimming removed 5 bases from V and 4 bases from J, with 16 bases in between. This TCR was recovered from a woman in her fifties or sixties in good health. Sequenced input: naive T cells sorted from blood. The rearrangement joins TRBV7-6 to TRBJ2-3; D might be TRBD2 (6 bases). The CDR3 bases are TGTGCCAGCAGCCCGGGGGACTCCCGGGCAGATACGCAGTATTTT. Protein product: CASSPGDSRADTQYF.